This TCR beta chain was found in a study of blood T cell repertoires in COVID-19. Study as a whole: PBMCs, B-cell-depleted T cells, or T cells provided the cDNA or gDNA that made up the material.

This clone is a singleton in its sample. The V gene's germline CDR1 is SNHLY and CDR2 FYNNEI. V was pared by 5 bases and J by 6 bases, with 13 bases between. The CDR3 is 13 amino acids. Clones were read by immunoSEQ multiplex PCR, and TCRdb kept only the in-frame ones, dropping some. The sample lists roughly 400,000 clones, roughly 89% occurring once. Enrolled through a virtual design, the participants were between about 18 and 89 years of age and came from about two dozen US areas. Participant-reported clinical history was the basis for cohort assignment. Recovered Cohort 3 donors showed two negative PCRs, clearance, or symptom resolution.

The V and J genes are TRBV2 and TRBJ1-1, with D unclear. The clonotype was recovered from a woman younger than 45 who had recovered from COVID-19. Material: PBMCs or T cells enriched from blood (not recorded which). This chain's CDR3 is CASSLTLPAEAFF. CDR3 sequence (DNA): TGTGCCAGCAGTTTGACACTCCCCGCTGAAGCTTTCTTT. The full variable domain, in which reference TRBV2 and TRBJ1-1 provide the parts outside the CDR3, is EPEVTQTPSHQVTQMGQEVILRCVPISNHLYFYWYRQILGQKVEFLVSFYNNEISEKSEIFDDQFSVERPDGSNFTLKIRSTKLEDSAMYFCASSLTLPAEAFFGQGTRLTVV.